Shown below are 23 T cell receptor beta chains from a single sample sequenced in a study of T-cell memory formation after mild COVID-19 (dated by TCRdb to the early 2020s). Libraries were made using 5' RACE. The sequencer was an Illumina NovaSeq 6000. TCRdb reprocessed the public reads (quality trimming at Q25 with fastp, clone calling with MiXCR) and kept in-frame beta chains. Entries that share a CDR3 protein sequence are merged under the most common genes and DNA. This sample has 430,000 or so distinct CDR3 sequences in its table, and 25% of those were observed once. The top ten clonotypes cover around an eighth of the sample. Material for sequencing was PBMCs or a T cell subset sorted from them (not recorded which). The origin of the receptors is an adult woman who had mild COVID-19 (a few samples of this study predate the infection). The sample titles of this study are shuffled in the database, so cell type and time point are left out; the donor was told from shared clones.

The chain is built from TRBV27 and TRBJ2-3; possibly TRBD1 or TRBD2 for D (5 bases each). The CDR3 loop spans 19 amino acids. The germline V gene has CDR1 MNHEY and CDR2 SMNVEV (reference sequence). The V end was cut by 6 bases, the J end by 6 bases, with 31 bases between. CDR3 amino acids: CASSPGRFVGALREDTQYF. The CDR3 coding sequence is TGTGCCAGCAGCCCGGGACGGTTCGTAGGGGCCTTACGTGAGGATACGCAGTATTTT.

This clonotype was detected a few times. The rearrangement uses TRBV12-3 or TRBV12-4 and TRBJ2-5; 11 nucleotides line up with TRBD1. The CDR3 has 15 amino acids. With V trimmed by 3 bases and J by 5 bases, 5 bases remained unmatched. The CDR3 sequence is CASSFGQGALETQYF. CDR3 DNA: TGTGCCAGCAGTTTCGGACAGGGGGCTTTGGAGACCCAGTACTTC.

A few counts support this clonotype. This chain joins TRBV20-1 and TRBJ2-3; no clear D. The germline V gene has CDR1 DFQATT and CDR2 SNEGSKA (reference sequence). V dropped 3 bases and J dropped 3 bases, with 7 bases sitting between them. CDR3 length: 12 amino acids. The CDR3 is CSARVRTDTQYF. As DNA, the CDR3 is TGCAGTGCTAGGGTCCGAACAGATACGCAGTATTTT.

This chain connects TRBV5-1 to TRBJ1-5, with unresolved D. The CDR3 has 14 residues. Germline assignment: CDR1 SGHRS and CDR2 YFSETQ. V lost 0 bases and J 3 bases, leaving 7 bases between the germline ends. The CDR3 loop reads CASSLDIANQPQHF. CDR3 nucleotide sequence: TGCGCCAGCAGCTTGGACATTGCCAATCAGCCCCAGCATTTT.

The chain carries TRBV20-1 and TRBJ2-2, with 7 bases lining up with TRBD2. Germline V gene data show CDR1 as DFQATT and CDR2 as SNEGSKA (reference sequence). J gave up 7 bases and V 4 bases, and 9 bases lay outside the gene matches. This CDR3 contains 14 residues. CDR3 DNA: TGCAGTGCTACCCCGGGCGGGGGACGCGGGGAGCTGTTTTTT. It codes for CSATPGGGRGELFF.

V is TRBV3-1 and J is TRBJ1-2, with a possible D match to TRBD1 (6 bases). CDR3 size: 15 residues. Germline V gene lookup returns CDR1 LGHDT and CDR2 YNNKEL (reference sequence). Trimming removed 0 bases at V and 4 bases at J, with 12 bases between. CDR3 sequence reads: CASSQEGQGPYGYTF. The CDR3 coding sequence is TGTGCCAGCAGCCAAGAGGGGCAGGGGCCCTATGGCTACACCTTC.

The CDR3, as DNA: TGCGCCAGCAGCACCGCTAGCGGGAGGCGAGGTGAGCAGTACTTC. This encodes CASSTASGRRGEQYF. The genes are TRBV5-1 and TRBJ2-7, with TRBD2 matching 11 bases. The germline V gene has CDR1 SGHRS and CDR2 YFSETQ. This CDR3 has 15 residues. Losses at the gene ends were 4 bases for V and 7 bases for J; bases not matched to a gene: 10. Together with reference TRBV5-1 and TRBJ2-7, the CDR3 gives the full variable domain: KAGVTQTPRYLIKTRGQQVTLSCSPISGHRSVSWYQQTPGQGLQFLFEYFSETQRNKGNFPGRFSGRQFSNSRSEMNVSTLELGDSALYLCASSTASGRRGEQYFGPGTRLTVT.

The chain recombines TRBV28 with TRBJ2-7, with 7 bases aligning to TRBD1. The trim removed 4 bases at V and 0 bases at J, leaving 6 bases unmatched. This CDR3 is 15 amino acids long. Germline CDR1 and CDR2: MDHEN and SYDVKM. The CDR3 is CASSSSRQGSYEQYF. CDR3 nucleotides: TGTGCCAGCAGTTCCAGCCGACAGGGCTCCTACGAGCAGTACTTC.

There are a few counts of this clonotype. J is TRBJ2-5 and V is TRBV7-3; TRBD2 might be the D (5 bases). Trimming stripped 5 bases from V and 5 bases from J, with 18 bases between. Per germline, CDR1 SGHTA and CDR2 FQGTGA. The CDR3 loop spans 15 amino acids. CDR3 amino acids: CASSAPRGPRETQYF. In nucleotides, the CDR3 is TGTGCCAGCAGCGCTCCGAGAGGGCCACGGGAGACCCAGTACTTC.

The genes are TRBV4-1 and TRBJ2-7; D might be TRBD1 (6 bases). Germline V gives CDR1 MGHRA, CDR2 YSYEKL. The CDR3 extends over 16 amino acids. V was shortened by 1 base and J by 5 bases, with 18 bases between the two germline ends. CDR3 bases: TGCGCCAGCAGCCAAGTGGGTAGGCCAGGGGTCGACGAGCAGTACTTC. Translated, it gives CASSQVGRPGVDEQYF.

This clonotype was recorded a few times. The CDR3, as DNA: TGTGCCACCAGTCGGGAGGGGGCCTTAACAGATACGCAGTATTTT. It codes for CATSREGALTDTQYF. The chain recombines TRBV24-1 with TRBJ2-3; the D gene is possibly TRBD2 (8 bases). This CDR3 spans 15 amino acids. V lost 6 bases and J 3 bases, leaving 15 bases between the germline ends. Germline lookup yields CDR1 KGHDR and CDR2 SFDVKD.

The rearrangement uses TRBV30 and TRBJ2-3, with D possibly matching TRBD2 (6 bases). Trimming removed 0 bases from V and 9 bases from J, with 10 bases in between. The germline gives CDR1 GTSNPN, CDR2 SVGIG (reference sequence). CDR3 length equals 12 residues. The chain's CDR3 is CAWSVGGTTQYF. CDR3 DNA: TGTGCCTGGAGTGTTGGCGGGACGACGCAGTATTTT.

This clonotype appeared many times. V gene TRBV7-9 combines with J gene TRBJ2-1, with D unresolved. Trimming removed 5 bases at V and 6 bases at J, with 14 bases between. The CDR3 has 14 residues. Germline V gene sequence: CDR1 SEHNR, CDR2 FQNEAQ (reference sequence). The CDR3 region has the DNA TGTGCCAGCAGCCACGTAAGGGAATTCAATGAGCAGTTCTTC. Its translation: CASSHVREFNEQFF.

V gene TRBV7-2 combines with J gene TRBJ2-1; perhaps TRBD2 as D (5 bases). The CDR3 spans 14 residues. V was trimmed by 10 bases and J by 7 bases, leaving 20 bases between them. Germline V gene data show CDR1 as SGHTA and CDR2 as FQGNSA. The CDR3 sequence is CATAERSYWNEQFF. The CDR3 region has the DNA TGTGCCACAGCTGAGCGGTCCTACTGGAATGAGCAGTTCTTC.

V and J are TRBV15 and TRBJ2-7; 8 nucleotides align to TRBD1. The CDR3 covers 16 residues. Per the germline V gene, CDR1 is LNHNV and CDR2 is YYDKDF (reference sequence). V dropped 5 bases and J dropped 3; count of bases not matched to a gene: 12. CDR3 bases: TGTGCCACCAGCGGGCCGGGTGGGACAGGAGTCTACGAGCAGTACTTC. It translates to CATSGPGGTGVYEQYF.

The chain is built from TRBV20-1 and TRBJ2-3; D might be TRBD1 (6 bases). Germline CDR1 is DFQATT and CDR2 is SNEGSKA (reference sequence). Trimming shortened V by 5 bases and J by 4 bases, and 10 bases separated the two germline ends. CDR3 length: 12 residues. The CDR3 bases are TGCAGTGCTGATACAGGGCCAGATACGCAGTATTTT. As protein: CSADTGPDTQYF.

The J gene is TRBJ2-3, the V gene TRBV29-1, with 9 bases identical to TRBD2. CDR3 size: 14 residues. CDR1 is SQVTM, CDR2 ANQGSEA, per germline. V shed 3 bases, J shed 3 bases, and the junction held 4 bases outside the gene matches. CDR3 amino acids: CSVDRLAETDTQYF. CDR3 coding DNA: TGCAGCGTTGACCGACTAGCGGAGACAGATACGCAGTATTTT.

The rearrangement joins TRBV4-1 to TRBJ2-1; weak D call: TRBD1 (5 bases). CDR1 and CDR2 from the germline V gene are MGHRA and YSYEKL. V dropped 2 bases and J dropped 10 bases, with 15 bases sitting between them. The CDR3 runs 14 residues. The CDR3: CASSQQQEGEEQFF. Here the CDR3 DNA reads TGCGCCAGCAGCCAACAGCAAGAAGGGGAAGAGCAGTTCTTC.

The sample holds a few counts of this clonotype. The chain has TRBV3-1 and TRBJ2-1; 7 nucleotides match TRBD2. The junction had 14 bases not matched to a gene; V was cut back by 4 bases and J by 5 bases. The CDR3 contains 17 residues. Germline V gene data show CDR1 as LGHDT and CDR2 as YNNKEL (reference sequence). CDR3 sequence reads: CASSPTLGRAVNNEQFF. DNA for the CDR3: TGTGCCAGCAGCCCCACCCTGGGGAGGGCCGTCAACAATGAGCAGTTCTTC.

This clonotype was detected only a few times. The chain recombines TRBV6-5 with TRBJ1-2; a possible D gene is TRBD1 (5 bases). Per germline, CDR1 MNHEY and CDR2 SVGAGI. Trimming removed 6 bases from V and 3 bases from J, with 14 bases in between. The CDR3 covers 14 residues. The CDR3: CASSKQAFDYGYTF. The CDR3 region has the DNA TGTGCCAGCAGCAAACAGGCGTTTGACTATGGCTACACCTTC.

This clonotype was seen a few times. The chain carries TRBV5-1 and TRBJ1-2; possible D gene TRBD1, 5 bases. The germline V and J ends were trimmed by 4 bases and 4 bases, with 17 bases remaining between them. The CDR3 sequence is 15 residues long. From germline, CDR1 is SGHRS and CDR2 YFSETQ. CDR3: CASSAGTGTVYGYTF. CDR3 bases: TGCGCCAGCAGCGCAGGCACCGGGACGGTCTATGGCTACACCTTC. The entire variable domain, with the rest obtained from reference TRBV5-1 and TRBJ1-2, is as follows: KAGVTQTPRYLIKTRGQQVTLSCSPISGHRSVSWYQQTPGQGLQFLFEYFSETQRNKGNFPGRFSGRQFSNSRSEMNVSTLELGDSALYLCASSAGTGTVYGYTFGSGTRLTVV.

This clonotype was counted ten times or more. The rearrangement joins TRBV7-9 to TRBJ2-3, with D maybe TRBD2 (6 bases). The CDR3 has 11 residues. Between the trimmed V and J ends, which lost 11 bases and 6 bases, there was a span of 12 bases. Per germline, CDR1 SEHNR and CDR2 FQNEAQ (reference sequence). This CDR3 reads CAGEDNDTQYF. The CDR3 DNA reads as TGTGCCGGGGAGGACAATGATACGCAGTATTTT.

This clonotype has a handful of counts. The rearrangement joins TRBV20-1 to TRBJ2-1, with TRBD1 identical over 8 bases. The CDR3 has 14 amino acids. Germline-derived CDR1 and CDR2 are DFQATT and SNEGSKA (reference sequence). J lost 13 bases, V lost 1 base, and 12 bases had no gene match. This CDR3 is CSARVDRASPEQFF. The CDR3 nucleotides are TGCAGTGCTAGAGTGGACAGGGCGAGTCCGGAACAGTTCTTC.